These T cell receptor beta chains were read from a single sample in a study of blood T cell repertoires in COVID-19. The data were produced by immunoSEQ multiplex PCR, yet TCRdb's version contains in-frame clones alone and is incomplete. The sample holds tens of thousands of clones, 70% to 80% seen once. Sequenced: peripheral blood. The receptors were sampled from a human donor in a cohort sampled during active COVID-19. Both conserved end residues are part of each CDR3. Each record gives: V gene, clone size, CDR3 protein. The size field is filled for only some rows; it gives once, few, many or a size class.

>TRBV28|NA
CASSLEGQRAYGYTF
>TRBV18|NA
CASSPTTGGTGNQPQHF
>TRBV5-4|NA
CASSPGGSTGANVLTF
>TRBV6-5|NA
CASRPTRQNTEAFF
>TRBV19|NA
CASSISGTGAYEQYF
>TRBV5-1|NA
CASSLAGGGGYTF
>TRBV3-1/TRBV3-2|NA
CASSQGLNAQYF
>TRBV5-1|NA
CASSEGQGGDEQYF
>TRBV5-1|NA
CASSETSGSTGELFF
>TRBV28|once
CASSSNSLRRWKEPGELFF
>TRBV30|NA
CAIDRDPPYEQYF
>TRBV24-1|NA
CATSDAGVRQPQHF
>TRBV2|few
CASSELWHNEQFF
>TRBV19|few
CASSRELSGWRHNEQFF
>TRBV7-9|once
CASAIRDNVEAFF
>TRBV19|once
CASKTGGEGNQPQHF
>TRBV18|NA
CASSPPRSYEQYF
>TRBV28|NA
CASSSGGQVKQYF
>TRBV5-4|few
CASSTGQEAYYGYTF
>TRBV4-1|NA
CASSLPTGERSGNTIYF
>TRBV4-1|NA
CASRWTSGGRSAGELFF
>TRBV12-3/TRBV12-4|NA
CASTGGRADTQYF
>TRBV6-5|NA
CASSYYTGNTIYF
>TRBV7-9|NA
CASSLPSQGVDTEAFF
>TRBV27|NA
CASRLAGGPGGELFF
>TRBV19|NA
CASSIEGHRVTEAFF
>TRBV6-5|NA
CASSRARGWTDTQYF
>TRBV6-6|NA
CASREDSLFNQPQHF
>TRBV19|few
CASTQVMNTEAFF
>TRBV5-1|NA
CASSLGVRRNTEAFF
>TRBV6-5|NA
CASSLHPGQPYEQYF
>TRBV7-7|NA
CASSRTSGNQETQYF
>TRBV6-4|once
CASRGTGSGNTIYF
>TRBV6-6|NA
CASRRTSGGRVAELFF
>TRBV7-2|NA
CASSLGFSSGELFF
>TRBV5-1|few
CASSLGLVDRGNSPLHF
>TRBV28|few
CASSTGGTGGEAFF
>TRBV7-8|NA
CASSFSTSGSGGANVLTF
>TRBV6-1|few
CASSERGGASPDTQYF
>TRBV27|few
CASSLFGLAGSSYNEQFF
>TRBV4-1|NA
CASSTTGGFSNQPQHF
>TRBV7-8|NA
CASSLEGTGGYNEQFF
>TRBV11-2|NA
CASSLDGLWGGGDTQYF
>TRBV19|NA
CASSPTTGSGGGYQETQYF
>TRBV5-1|NA
CASSLEQGWGYTF
>TRBV10-3|NA
CAISEGRLNEKLFF
>TRBV15|NA
CATSRGGTSMNGELFF
>TRBV7-9|NA
CASTANSLYGYTF
>TRBV6-6|NA
CASSYGAAGIPETQYF
>TRBV27|NA
CASSPRDRGKKTYNEQFF
>TRBV27|NA
CASSLLGTVSYEQYF
>TRBV5-1|NA
CASSLEGALNTEAFF
>TRBV30|NA
CAWSQTGVGYTF
>TRBV30|NA
CALTGGSGNTIYF
>TRBV7-2|few
CASSLVPRGGLDTQYF
>TRBV5-1|few
CASSSTSAEQYF
>TRBV28|NA
CASSSRGRGYTF
>TRBV27|NA
CASRTSGRSSYNEQFF